Presented here are 13 T cell receptor beta chains from one specimen sequenced in a study of beta chain features in type 1 diabetes. Expressed TCRB transcripts were sequenced because the entire RNA isolate underwent reverse transcription. TCRdb's table, derived via immunoSEQ multiplex PCR, lists solely in-frame clones and lacks some. The sample has about 210,000 clones, roughly a tenth seen once. Input material: central memory CD4+ T cells from blood. The receptors come from a young man in good health.

The rearrangement joins TRBV6-1 to TRBJ2-7, with D perhaps matching TRBD1 or TRBD2 (5 bases each). The CDR3 is made up of 13 amino acids. V lost 7 bases, J lost 4 bases, and 14 bases lay in between. The germline CDR1 and CDR2 sequences are MNHNS and SASEGT. The CDR3 bases are TGTGCCAGCACGGTAGCCTGGGGGTACGAGCAGTACTTC. The encoded protein is CASTVAWGYEQYF.

This clone was seen a few times. This chain uses TRBV28 with TRBJ2-7; D ambiguous. V dropped 4 bases and J dropped 6 bases, with 7 bases sitting between them. Germline assignment: CDR1 MDHEN and CDR2 SYDVKM. This CDR3 spans 11 amino acids. CDR3 protein: CASSSVREQYF. In DNA, the CDR3 is TGTGCCAGCAGTTCGGTCCGCGAGCAGTACTTC.

There are a few counts of this clone. CDR3 protein: CASTPRAGGTGANVLTF. The CDR3 bases are TGTGCCAGCACCCCTCGAGCGGGAGGGACTGGGGCCAACGTCCTGACTTTC. V is TRBV28 and J is TRBJ2-6; 10 bases line up with TRBD2. This CDR3 contains 17 residues. V lost 7 bases, J lost 2 bases, and 8 bases stayed unmatched. CDR1 and CDR2 from the germline V gene are MDHEN and SYDVKM.

This clone was counted only a few times. The J gene is TRBJ2-1, the V gene TRBV7-2, with D uncertain. CDR1 is SGHTA and CDR2 is FQGNSA in the germline V gene. V lost 5 bases and J lost 2, with 19 bases in between. The CDR3 sequence is 17 residues long. The CDR3 sequence: CASSPSPSSDTYNEQFF. CDR3 nucleotides: TGTGCCAGCAGCCCTTCCCCCAGCTCGGATACCTACAATGAGCAGTTCTTC.

This clone has a handful of counts. The chain has TRBV5-1 and TRBJ2-5, with D perhaps assigned TRBD1 or TRBD2 (5 bases each). The DNA end favors TRBJ2-7, so the J call may be wrong. CDR1 is SGHRS, CDR2 YFSETQ, per germline. The CDR3 loop spans 14 amino acids. DNA for the CDR3: TGCGCCAGCAGCTTGGGCCCGACGGGGCACGAGCAGTACTTC. Its protein is CASSLGPTGHEQYF.

As to this clone: A read error may be the cause here, since a much bigger clone is one base away. The V call is TRBV30, the J call TRBJ2-3, with TRBD1 identical over 8 bases. CDR1 GTSNPN and CDR2 SVGIG come from the germline V gene (reference sequence). This CDR3 spans 18 amino acids. The CDR3 sequence: CALSVKGRQGTSTDTQYF. The CDR3 nucleotides are TGTGCCTTGAGTGTAAAGGGACGACAGGGGACAAGCACAGATACGCAGTATTTT.

This clone was found a few times. The V call is TRBV11-2, the J call TRBJ2-4; D remains ambiguous. V was shortened by 1 base and J by 4 bases, with 5 bases between the two germline ends. Looked up from germline, CDR1 is SGHAT and CDR2 is FQNNGV. This CDR3 region has 13 residues. Here the CDR3 reads CASSLGRKNIQYF. The CDR3, as DNA: TGTGCCAGCAGCTTAGGACGGAAAAACATTCAGTACTTC.

This clone has only a few counts. The chain carries TRBV28 and TRBJ2-7; 7 positions agree with TRBD1. CDR1 and CDR2 (germline): MDHEN, SYDVKM. This CDR3 has 15 amino acids. V dropped 4 bases and J dropped 4; count of bases not matched to a gene: 10. The CDR3 nucleotides are TGTGCCAGCAGTTCTTTGACAGGGATATTTTACGAGCAGTACTTC. Residues: CASSSLTGIFYEQYF.

This chain links TRBV5-4 with TRBJ2-5; a possible D gene is TRBD2 (5 bases). Trimming pared 4 bases from V and 2 bases from J, leaving 12 bases between. From germline, CDR1 is SGHNT and CDR2 YYREEE (reference sequence). CDR3 size: 14 residues. CDR3 residues: CASSLPGIQETQYF. CDR3 sequence (DNA): TGTGCCAGCAGCCTTCCCGGGATACAAGAGACCCAGTACTTC.

V and J are TRBV5-1 and TRBJ2-3; TRBD2 aligns across 10 bases. CDR1 SGHRS and CDR2 YFSETQ come from the germline V gene. After removal of 4 bases from V and 3 bases from J, the junction contained 5 bases not matched to a gene. CDR3 length equals 15 residues. The CDR3 loop is CASSDSGRKTDTQYF. CDR3 in DNA: TGCGCCAGCAGCGATAGCGGGAGGAAAACAGATACGCAGTATTTT. The full variable domain, with the rest looked up from reference TRBV5-1 and TRBJ2-3, is KAGVTQTPRYLIKTRGQQVTLSCSPISGHRSVSWYQQTPGQGLQFLFEYFSETQRNKGNFPGRFSGRQFSNSRSEMNVSTLELGDSALYLCASSDSGRKTDTQYFGPGTRLTVL.

The chain has TRBV9 and TRBJ2-1, with D unresolved. This CDR3 has 16 residues. V was pared by 0 bases and J by 4 bases, with 14 bases between. Germline V gene data show CDR1 as SGDLS and CDR2 as YYNGEE. Here the CDR3 reads CASSVAPDHSYNEQFF. CDR3 nucleotide sequence: TGTGCCAGCAGCGTAGCTCCGGACCACTCGTACAATGAGCAGTTCTTC.

In DNA, the CDR3 is TGTGCCAGCAGTTTATCGGGGGTGGAGACCCAGTACTTC. Translating it yields CASSLSGVETQYF. This chain uses TRBV28 with TRBJ2-5, with D maybe TRBD2 (6 bases). The CDR3 has 13 residues. Per the germline V gene, CDR1 is MDHEN and CDR2 is SYDVKM. Trimming took off 1 base at V and 5 bases at J, with 8 bases between the two ends.

The V and J genes are TRBV6-1 and TRBJ2-7; D is unclear. CDR1 and CDR2 from the germline V gene are MNHNS and SASEGT. Trimming cost V 7 bases and J 1 base, with 14 bases left between them. CDR3 length: 14 residues. In DNA form, the CDR3 reads TGTGCCAGCACTTCGACTGGAATGTCCTACGAGCAGTACTTC. Amino acids: CASTSTGMSYEQYF.